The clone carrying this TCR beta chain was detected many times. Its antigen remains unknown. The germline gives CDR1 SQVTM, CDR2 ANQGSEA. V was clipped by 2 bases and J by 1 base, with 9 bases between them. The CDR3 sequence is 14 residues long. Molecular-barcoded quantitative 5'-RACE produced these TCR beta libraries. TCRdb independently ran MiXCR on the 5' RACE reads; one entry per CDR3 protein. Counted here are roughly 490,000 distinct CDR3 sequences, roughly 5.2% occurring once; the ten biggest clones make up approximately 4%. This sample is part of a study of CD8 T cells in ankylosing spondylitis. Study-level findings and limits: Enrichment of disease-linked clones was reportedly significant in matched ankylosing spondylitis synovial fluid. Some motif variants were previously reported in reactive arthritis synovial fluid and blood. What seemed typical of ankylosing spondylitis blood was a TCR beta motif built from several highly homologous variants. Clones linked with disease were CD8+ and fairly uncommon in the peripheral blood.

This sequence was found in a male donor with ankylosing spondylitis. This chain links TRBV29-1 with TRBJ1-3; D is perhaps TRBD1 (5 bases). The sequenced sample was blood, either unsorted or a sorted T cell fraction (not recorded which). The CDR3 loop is CSVELQGSGNTIYF. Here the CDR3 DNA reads TGCAGCGTTGAACTCCAGGGTTCTGGAAACACCATATATTTT.